This T cell receptor (beta chain) was captured by sequencing in a study of blood T cell repertoires in COVID-19. Study as a whole: COVID-19 samples, acute and convalescent, were from the United States, Italy and Spain. The analysed material was cDNA or gDNA that came from T cells, B-cell-depleted T cells, or PBMCs.

Trimming removed 6 bases from V and 0 bases from J; junction bases left unmatched: 3. The CDR3 consists of 14 residues. The germline V gene has CDR1 MNHNY and CDR2 SVGAGI (reference sequence). In the original processing: Scientists estimated how many nucleated cells there were by amplifying reference gene primers. Sequencing was performed with immunoSEQ multiplex PCR; in TCRdb, only in-frame clones are kept and a portion is missing. V, J and clone size are those of that table, while D and trimming were read from the DNA. The sample contains fewer than 130,000 clones, more than 75% of which appear only once.

The V and J genes are TRBV6-6 and TRBJ2-3; 7 bases match TRBD1. The source material was peripheral blood. The sequence was collected from a woman between 50 and 59 years old with acute or convalescent COVID-19. As DNA, the CDR3 is TGTGCCAGCAGCCGGGGACAGAGCACAGATACGCAGTATTTT. Residues: CASSRGQSTDTQYF.